Listed below are T cell receptor beta chains from one sample, sequenced in a study of control samples from healthy donors and cancer patients. Sequencing was performed with immunoSEQ multiplex PCR; in TCRdb, only in-frame clones are kept and a portion is missing. The sample holds about 160,000 clones, approximately 96% seen once. Source material: blood. The source of these receptors is a woman aged 40 to 50 in good health. Each CDR3 is given with its conserved first and last residue. Each record gives: clone size, V gene, J gene, CDR3 length, D gene, CDR3 DNA, CDR3 protein. The D gene is left open where the match is weak. Expanded clones are given a class, and other clones once, few, many or no size at all.

once	TRBV4-1	TRBJ1-5	15	TRBD1	TGCGCCAGCAGCCAACGGGACAGGGGGCAAGAGCCCCAGCATTTT	CASSQRDRGQEPQHF
NA	TRBV20-1	TRBJ2-7	11	NA	TGCAGTGCTAGGACCCCCTACGAGCAGTACTTC	CSARTPYEQYF
NA	TRBV7-2	TRBJ1-6	14	NA	TGTGCCAGCACCCCGGGGTTCGGGAATTCACCCCTCCACTTT	CASTPGFGNSPLHF
once	TRBV12-3/TRBV12-4	TRBJ2-7	13	NA	TGTGCCAGCAGGGGGACAAATTCCTACGAGCAGTACTTC	CASRGTNSYEQYF
NA	TRBV3-1/TRBV3-2	TRBJ2-2	16	TRBD2	TGTGCCAGCAGCCAAATGGGGAGCGGGGCCACCGGGGAGCTGTTTTTT	CASSQMGSGATGELFF
NA	TRBV6-2/TRBV6-3	TRBJ2-7	17	NA	TGTGCCAGCAGTTACCTCTTCCAGGGGGGGATCTCCTACGAGCAGTACTTC	CASSYLFQGGISYEQYF
NA	TRBV6-5	TRBJ2-7	12	TRBD2	TGTGCCAGCAGGGCGGGAGGGCATGAGCAGTACTTC	CASRAGGHEQYF
NA	TRBV4-1	TRBJ2-2	15	NA	TGCGCCAGCACTAAAGGGGGGCAAAACACCGGGGAGCTGTTTTTT	CASTKGGQNTGELFF
NA	TRBV5-4	TRBJ1-3	15	NA	TGTGCCAGCAGCTTATGGGGTGTCTCTGGAAACACCATATATTTT	CASSLWGVSGNTIYF
NA	TRBV7-9	TRBJ1-3	17	TRBD1	TGTGCCAGCAGCTTAGGGGCCCTGACAGGGGCTGGAAACACCATATATTTT	CASSLGALTGAGNTIYF
NA	TRBV7-2	TRBJ1-2	13	TRBD1	TGTGCCAGCAGCCTAACCGACAGGGGCGGCTACACCTTC	CASSLTDRGGYTF
NA	TRBV10-2	TRBJ2-1	16	TRBD2	TGCGCCAGCAGTGATCCTAGCGGGAGTTCGAACAATGAGCAGTTCTTC	CASSDPSGSSNNEQFF
NA	TRBV5-1	TRBJ1-6	14	NA	TGCGCCAGCAGCTCCCTCCGGGGAGATTCACCCCTCCACTTT	CASSSLRGDSPLHF